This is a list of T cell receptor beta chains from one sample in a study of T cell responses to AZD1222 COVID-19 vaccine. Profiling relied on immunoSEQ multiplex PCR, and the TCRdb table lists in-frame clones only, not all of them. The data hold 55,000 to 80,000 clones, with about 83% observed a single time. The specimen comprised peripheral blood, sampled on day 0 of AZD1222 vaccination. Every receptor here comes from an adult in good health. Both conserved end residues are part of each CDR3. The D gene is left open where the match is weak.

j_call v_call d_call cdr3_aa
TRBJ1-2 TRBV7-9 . CASSLGSPDPRGYTF
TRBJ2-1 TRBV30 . CAWSKTGEGEQFF
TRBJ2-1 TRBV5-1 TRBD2 CASSPSLAGGQDEQFF
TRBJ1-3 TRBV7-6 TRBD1 CASSSGQGINTIYF
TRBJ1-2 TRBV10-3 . CAISGAQSYGYTF
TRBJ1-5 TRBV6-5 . CASRRRDQPQHF
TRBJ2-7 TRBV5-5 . CASSLNLYEQYF
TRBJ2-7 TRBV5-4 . CASSPRGIDRSYEQYF
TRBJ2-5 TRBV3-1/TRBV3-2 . CASSSRTLRGETQYF
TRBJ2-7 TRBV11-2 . CASSLDWGGEQYF
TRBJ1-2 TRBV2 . CASSETLSYGYTF
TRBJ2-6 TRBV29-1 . CSVRALESGANVLTF
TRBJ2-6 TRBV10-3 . CAISDPAPQGKAGANVLTF
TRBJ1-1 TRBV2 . CASGRGSGEAFF
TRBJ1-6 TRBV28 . CASSSPGARAPLHF
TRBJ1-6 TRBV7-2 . CASKETAGSPLHF
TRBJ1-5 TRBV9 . CASSVGDRQPQHF
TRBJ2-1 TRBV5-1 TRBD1 CASQDRVETNEQFF